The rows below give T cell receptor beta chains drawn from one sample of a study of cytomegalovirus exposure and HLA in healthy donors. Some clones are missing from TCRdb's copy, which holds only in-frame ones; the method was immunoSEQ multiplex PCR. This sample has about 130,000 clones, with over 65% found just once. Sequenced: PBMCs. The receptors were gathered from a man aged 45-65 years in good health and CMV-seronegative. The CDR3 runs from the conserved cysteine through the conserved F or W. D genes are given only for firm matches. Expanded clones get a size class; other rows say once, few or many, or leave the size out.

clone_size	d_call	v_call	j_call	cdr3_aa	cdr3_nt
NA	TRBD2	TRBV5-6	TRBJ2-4	CASSLEPGGKNIQYF	TGTGCCAGCAGCTTGGAACCGGGGGGCAAAAACATTCAGTACTTC
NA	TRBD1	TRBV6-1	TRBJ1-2	CASSAVDRGFLRYTF	TGTGCCAGCAGTGCTGTGGACAGGGGGTTTCTTCGCTACACCTTC
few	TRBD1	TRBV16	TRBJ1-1	CASSQTGGWNEAFF	TGTGCCAGCAGCCAAACAGGGGGCTGGAATGAAGCTTTCTTT
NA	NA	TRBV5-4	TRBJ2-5	CASSLGGGDQETQYF	TGTGCCAGCAGCTTGGGAGGAGGGGACCAAGAGACCCAGTACTTC
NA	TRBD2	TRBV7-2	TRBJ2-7	CASSRQTGGFHEQYF	TGTGCCAGCAGCCGGCAGACGGGGGGTTTCCACGAGCAGTACTTC
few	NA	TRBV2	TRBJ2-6	CASSAEGRAAGANVLTF	TGTGCCAGCAGTGCGGAGGGGAGAGCTGCTGGGGCCAACGTCCTGACTTTC
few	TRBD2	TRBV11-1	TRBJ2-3	CASSPHGAGGATDTQYF	TGTGCCAGCAGCCCCCATGGCGCGGGGGGGGCCACAGATACGCAGTATTTT
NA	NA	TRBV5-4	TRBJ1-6	CASSLAGGLGGNSPLHF	TGTGCCAGCAGCTTGGCCGGGGGTCTGGGAGGTAATTCACCCCTCCACTTT
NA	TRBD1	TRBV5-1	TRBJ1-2	CASSLGQGYGGYTF	TGCGCCAGCAGCTTGGGACAGGGATATGGCGGCTACACCTTC
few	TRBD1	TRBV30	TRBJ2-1	CAWIGTGTVNEQFF	TGTGCCTGGATAGGGACAGGTACTGTGAATGAGCAGTTCTTC
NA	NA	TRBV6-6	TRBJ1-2	CASSYLDDYTF	TGTGCCAGCAGTTACCTAGATGACTACACCTTC
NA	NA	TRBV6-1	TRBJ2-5	CASGPGMSWGETQYF	TGTGCCAGCGGTCCGGGGATGTCATGGGGTGAGACCCAGTACTTC
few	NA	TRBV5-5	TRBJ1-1	CASSFAQDTEAFF	TGTGCCAGCAGCTTCGCCCAGGACACTGAAGCTTTCTTT
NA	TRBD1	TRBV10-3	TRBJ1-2	CAIGVTDRGRNYGYTF	TGTGCCATCGGGGTCACCGACAGGGGGCGAAACTATGGCTACACCTTC
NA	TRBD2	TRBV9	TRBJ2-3	CASSVGHSGGSTDTQYF	TGTGCCAGCAGCGTGGGGCACAGCGGGGGTAGCACAGATACGCAGTATTTT
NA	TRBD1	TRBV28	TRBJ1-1	CASSHTRDSWNTEAFF	TGTGCCAGCAGTCACACCCGGGACAGTTGGAACACTGAAGCTTTCTTT
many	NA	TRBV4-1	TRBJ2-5	CASSQNVQGPGKETQYF	TGCGCCAGCAGCCAAAACGTTCAGGGCCCCGGTAAAGAGACCCAGTACTTC
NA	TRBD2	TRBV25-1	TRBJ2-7	CASRLAGAYEQYF	TGTGCCAGCAGACTAGCGGGGGCCTACGAGCAGTACTTC
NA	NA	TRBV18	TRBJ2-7	CASSRTIYEQYF	TGTGCCAGCTCACGGACAATCTACGAGCAGTACTTC
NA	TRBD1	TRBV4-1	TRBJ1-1	CASSPGGTVNTEAFF	TGCGCCAGCAGCCCCGGTGGGACAGTGAACACTGAAGCTTTCTTT
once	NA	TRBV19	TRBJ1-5	CASSMARGFHQPQHF	TGTGCCAGTAGTATGGCCAGGGGCTTTCATCAGCCCCAGCATTTT
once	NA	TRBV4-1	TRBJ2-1	CASSQVETPYNEQFF	TGCGCCAGCAGCCAAGTTGAGACACCCTACAATGAGCAGTTCTTC
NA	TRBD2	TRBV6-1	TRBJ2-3	CASSDPGGTSKWADTQYF	TGTGCTAGCAGTGACCCGGGTGGGACTAGCAAGTGGGCAGATACGCAGTATTTT
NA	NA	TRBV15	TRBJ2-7	CATSREVLNSYEQYF	TGTGCCACCAGCAGAGAAGTTCTTAACTCCTACGAGCAGTACTTC
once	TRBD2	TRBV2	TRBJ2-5	CASTGLAGETQYF	TGTGCCAGCACCGGACTAGCGGGGGAGACCCAGTACTTC
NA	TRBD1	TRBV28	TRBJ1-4	CASSFRGRYGNEKLFF	TGTGCCAGCAGTTTCAGGGGGCGTTATGGTAATGAAAAACTGTTTTTT
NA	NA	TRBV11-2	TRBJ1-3	CASEGNTIYF	TGTGCCTCGGAGGGAAACACCATATATTTT
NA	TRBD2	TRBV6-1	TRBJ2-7	CASSAVKGLTYEQYF	TGTGCCAGCAGTGCCGTTAAGGGACTAACCTACGAGCAGTACTTC
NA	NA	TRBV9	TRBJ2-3	CASNGGDPTDTQYF	TGTGCCAGCAACGGCGGGGACCCCACAGATACGCAGTATTTT
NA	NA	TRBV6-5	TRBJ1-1	CASSPPKNTEAFF	TGTGCCAGCAGCCCTCCTAAGAACACTGAAGCTTTCTTT
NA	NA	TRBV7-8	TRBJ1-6	CASSLTGYNSPLHF	TGTGCCAGCAGCTTGACGGGATATAATTCACCCCTCCACTTT
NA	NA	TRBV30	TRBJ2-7	CAWTPGRDYEQYF	TGTGCCTGGACTCCAGGTCGGGACTACGAGCAGTACTTC
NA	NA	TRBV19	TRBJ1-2	CASSTASDTNYGYTF	TGTGCCAGTAGTACGGCCTCCGACACCAACTATGGCTACACCTTC
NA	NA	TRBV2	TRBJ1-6	CASSQDSNLNSPLHF	TGTGCCAGCAGCCAGGACAGCAACCTTAATTCACCCCTCCACTTT
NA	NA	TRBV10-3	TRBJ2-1	CAIDTTGTKNVNEQFF	TGTGCCATCGACACAACCGGGACAAAGAACGTCAATGAGCAGTTCTTC
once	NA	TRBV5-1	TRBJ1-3	CASSLDSSGNTIYF	TGCGCCAGCAGCTTGGACAGTTCTGGAAACACCATATATTTT
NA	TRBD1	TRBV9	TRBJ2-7	CASSVGDSSYEQYF	TGTGCCAGCAGCGTGGGGGACAGCTCCTACGAGCAGTACTTC
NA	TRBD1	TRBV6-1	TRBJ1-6	CASDVTGLYNSPLHF	TGTGCCAGCGACGTGACAGGGTTGTATAATTCACCCCTCCACTTT
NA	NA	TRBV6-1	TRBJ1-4	CASSYLGRLFF	TGTGCCAGCAGTTACCTCGGGAGGCTGTTTTTT
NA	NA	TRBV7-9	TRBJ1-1	CASSLVSWGPSEAFF	TGTGCCAGCAGCTTAGTGTCTTGGGGGCCGAGTGAAGCTTTCTTT
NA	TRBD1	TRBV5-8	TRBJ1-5	CASSPPPWTGPMNQPQHF	TGTGCCAGCAGCCCGCCCCCTTGGACAGGGCCGATGAATCAGCCCCAGCATTTT
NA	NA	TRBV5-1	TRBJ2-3	CASSLRRSTSTDTQYF	TGCGCCAGCAGCTTACGTCGATCGACTAGCACAGATACGCAGTATTTT
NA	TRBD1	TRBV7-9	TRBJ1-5	CSSSQAGTGGVEGNQPQHF	TGTTCCAGCAGCCAGGCCGGGACAGGGGGCGTTGAGGGCAATCAGCCCCAGCATTTT
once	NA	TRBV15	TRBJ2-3	CATSRAQGLSTDTQYF	TGTGCCACCAGCAGAGCTCAGGGGCTTAGCACAGATACGCAGTATTTT